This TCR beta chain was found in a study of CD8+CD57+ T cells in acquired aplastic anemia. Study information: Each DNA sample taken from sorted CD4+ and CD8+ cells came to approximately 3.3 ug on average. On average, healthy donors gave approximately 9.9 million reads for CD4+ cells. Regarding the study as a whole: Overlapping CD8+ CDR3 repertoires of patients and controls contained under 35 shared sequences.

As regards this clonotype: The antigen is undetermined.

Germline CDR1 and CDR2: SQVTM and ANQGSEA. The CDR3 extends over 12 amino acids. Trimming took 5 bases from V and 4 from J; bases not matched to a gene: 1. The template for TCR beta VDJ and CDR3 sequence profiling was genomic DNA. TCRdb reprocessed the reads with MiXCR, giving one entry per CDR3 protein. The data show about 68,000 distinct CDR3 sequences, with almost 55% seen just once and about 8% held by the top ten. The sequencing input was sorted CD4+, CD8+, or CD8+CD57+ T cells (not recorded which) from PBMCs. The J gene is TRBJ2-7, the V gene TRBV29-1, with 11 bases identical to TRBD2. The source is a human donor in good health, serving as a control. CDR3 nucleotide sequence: TGCAGCGTTCGACTAGCGGGGTACGAGCAGTACTTC. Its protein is CSVRLAGYEQYF.